This T cell receptor beta chain was captured by sequencing in a study of CD8 T cells in Susac syndrome (dated by TCRdb to between 2018 and 2021). Regarding the complete study: Repertoire sequencing was used to test whether CD8+ T cell activation and differentiation in Susac syndrome was antigen driven. CD8+ T cell repertoire clonality was compared between 11 to 12 healthy donors, around 14 Susac syndrome patients and 15 multiple sclerosis patients. Here is what the overall study found, with its caveats: The study acknowledged that relatively few individuals were included in the TCR sequencing and HLA analysis.

High-throughput TCR beta sequencing profiled peripheral blood CD8+ and CD4+ T cells from healthy donors, Susac syndrome patients and multiple sclerosis patients. The multiple sclerosis controls were treatment-naive patients whose relapsing-remitting disease, either stable or active, fulfilled the revised McDonald criteria. Bulk CD8+ and CD4+ T cells were purified magnetically by negative isolation, whereas CD8+ TEMRA cells were enriched by FACS. Blood was drawn into EDTA tubes, processed within 24 hours, and PBMCs were isolated by density gradient centrifugation. PBMCs intended for TCR sequencing were frozen in liquid nitrogen and were later thawed in a 37 degrees C water bath. Purity of sorted or isolated CD4+, CD8+ and CD8+ TEMRA cells was at least 90%. Inclusive of the bounding cysteine and phenylalanine, the CDR3 is 14 residues long. Only the CDR3 portion is preserved as DNA: 42 bases, with reading frame beginning at the first base. The germline V gene (reference sequence) supplies CDR1 MNHNY and CDR2 SVGAGI. Trimming takes 2 bases from V and 1 base from J, and the germline ends sit 8 bases apart.

As regards this clonotype: Its antigen target is currently unknown. It has no much larger one-base neighbor in the sample; base qualities were not kept.

RNA was extracted with the RNeasy kit and 0.5 to 1 ug was reverse transcribed using random hexamers. TCR beta CDR3 regions were amplified with the immunoSEQ multiplex PCR assay covering 54 Vbeta and 13 Jbeta segments. PCR amplification bias was corrected by using a synthetic template baseline for primer optimization and computational correction. Processing in the source paper ran as follows. Only productive sequences were kept, with reads annotated to V, D and J genes according to IMGT and analyzed in immunoSEQ Analyzer. To calculate clonality, Shannon entropy was normalized by log2 of the number of productive unique sequences and then subtracted from one. For each patient and control, public and private clones were evaluated among the 100 most prevalent clones. A clone was defined as Susac-specific if it was absent from the healthy and MS cohorts, from approximately 980 published viral clones and from other ImmuneACCESS disease sequences. TCRdb took the public reads, trimmed them with fastp at Q25, ran MiXCR for clone calling and kept in-frame beta chains. Duplicate CDR3 protein sequences are folded into a single record with the most common DNA and genes. What appears here as the V and J calls and clone size reflects TCRdb's work, not the paper's. The sample table lists about 150,000 distinct CDR3 sequences, around 95% of them with a count of one. The ten largest clones add up to 0.14% to 0.15% of the sample.

The sequence was obtained from a human donor with multiple sclerosis. The chain uses TRBV6-6 and TRBJ1-1, with TRBD1 perhaps the D gene, on 5 matching bases. Input material: CD8+ T cells from PBMCs. The CDR3 protein: CASSYEGWNTEAFF. DNA sequence: TGTGCCAGCAGTTACGAGGGGTGGAACACTGAAGCTTTCTTT.